Following are 21 T cell receptor beta chains from one sample sequenced in a study of circulating tumor DNA in untreated peripheral T-cell lymphoma. TCRdb's table, derived via immunoSEQ multiplex PCR, lists solely in-frame clones and lacks some. The sample shows more than 450 clones, about 90% of them seen only once. Sample: cell-free DNA from blood serum. The receptors were sampled from a human donor with peripheral T-cell lymphoma.

The chain combines TRBV4-1 with TRBJ2-2; the D gene is possibly TRBD1 (6 bases). Trimming shortened V by 3 bases and J by 6 bases, and 17 bases separated the two germline ends. The CDR3 is 16 amino acids. The germline CDR1 and CDR2 sequences are MGHRA and YSYEKL. The CDR3 is CASSQHRARGPGELFF. In DNA form, the CDR3 reads TGCGCCAGCAGCCAGCACAGGGCGAGGGGACCCGGGGAGCTGTTTTTT.

This chain links TRBV5-4 with TRBJ1-2; no firm D call. The V end lost 4 bases, the J end lost 0 bases, and 16 bases lay between the germline ends. CDR3 size: 16 residues. The germline CDR1 and CDR2 sequences are SGHNT and YYREEE (reference sequence). For the CDR3, the DNA is TGTGCCAGCAGCCTGGACGCCGATTCAGCTAACTATGGCTACACCTTC. This codes for CASSLDADSANYGYTF.

This clone was recorded once. V usage is TRBV6-5 and J usage is TRBJ1-2, with no clear D. The CDR3 runs to 13 residues. Germline V lookup: CDR1 MNHEY, CDR2 SVGAGI. Trimming removed 7 bases at V and 0 bases at J, with 9 bases between. DNA of the CDR3: TGTGCCAGCACCCCCGGGCCTAACTATGGCTACACCTTC. It specifies CASTPGPNYGYTF.

The chain is built from TRBV10-2 and TRBJ1-5, with D tentatively TRBD1 (6 bases). Germline-derived CDR1 and CDR2 are WSHSY and SAAADI. This CDR3 has 15 residues. V was pared by 6 bases and J by 2 bases, with 14 bases between. The CDR3 spells CASREQGAGNQPQHF. The CDR3 bases are TGCGCCAGCAGGGAACAGGGAGCGGGCAATCAGCCCCAGCATTTT.

The chain couples TRBV7-2 to TRBJ2-5; D possibly corresponds to TRBD2 (5 bases). The CDR3 consists of 13 residues. V was trimmed by 5 bases and J by 5 bases, leaving 12 bases between them. Germline CDR1 is SGHTA and CDR2 is FQGNSA. CDR3 residues: CASSPGIRETQYF. CDR3 bases: TGTGCCAGCAGCCCCGGGATCCGGGAGACCCAGTACTTC. The variable domain in full, with the rest retrieved from reference TRBV7-2 and TRBJ2-5, is GAGVSQSPSNKVTEKGKDVELRCDPISGHTALYWYRQSLGQGLEFLIYFQGNSAPDKSGLPSDRFSAERTGGSVSTLTIQRTQQEDSAVYLCASSPGIRETQYFGPGTRLLVL.

V and J are TRBV6-5 and TRBJ1-1, with 7 bases matching TRBD1. The germline gives CDR1 MNHEY, CDR2 SVGAGI. V was clipped by 2 bases and J by 5 bases; unmatched bases: 11. CDR3 length: 16 residues. The CDR3 DNA follows: TGTGCCAGCAGTTACCCAAGACAGGGAAAAGGGACTGAAGCTTTCTTT. Translation gives CASSYPRQGKGTEAFF.

V and J are TRBV11-2 and TRBJ2-4; no clear D. The CDR3 length is 14 residues. With 6 bases removed from V and 0 bases from J, the gap between germline ends came to 9 bases. The germline V gene encodes CDR1 SGHAT and CDR2 FQNNGV. CDR3 loop: CASSSRLAKNIQYF. The CDR3 nucleotides are TGTGCCAGCAGTTCTCGACTAGCCAAAAACATTCAGTACTTC.

The chain recombines TRBV9 with TRBJ1-4, with D perhaps matching TRBD1 (5 bases). The CDR3 has 15 amino acids. Trimming shortened V by 4 bases and J by 7 bases, and 17 bases separated the two germline ends. Germline V gene data show CDR1 as SGDLS and CDR2 as YYNGEE. CDR3 residues: CASSILGTPGEKLFF. DNA of the CDR3: TGTGCCAGCAGCATCCTCGGGACTCCAGGTGAAAAACTGTTTTTT.

The chain joins TRBV27 to TRBJ1-1, with 10 bases lining up with TRBD1. There are 15 residues in the CDR3. CDR1 MNHEY and CDR2 SMNVEV come from the germline V gene (reference sequence). Unmatched junction bases numbered 6, after V lost 5 bases and J lost 3 bases. The CDR3: CASSGAGTGDTEAFF. CDR3 bases: TGTGCCAGCAGTGGCGCCGGGACAGGGGACACTGAAGCTTTCTTT.

This sequence joins TRBV6-6 and TRBJ1-2, with D uncertain. The CDR3 length is 13 residues. The V and J ends lost 4 bases and 0 bases respectively, with 6 bases between them. Germline loops: CDR1 MNHNY, CDR2 SVGAGI (reference sequence). CDR3 DNA sequence: TGTGCCAGCAGTTGGGATGCTAACTATGGCTACACCTTC. Its protein product is CASSWDANYGYTF.

The chain uses TRBV5-1 and TRBJ2-5, with TRBD2 as a possible D gene (7 bases). Trimming left V 8 bases short and J 2 bases short, with 16 bases between. Germline CDR1 and CDR2: SGHRS and YFSETQ. This CDR3 contains 14 residues. The CDR3 DNA reads TGCGCCAGTAAAAGGGGGACTACACAAGAGACCCAGTACTTC. Its translation: CASKRGTTQETQYF. Together with reference TRBV5-1 and TRBJ2-5, the CDR3 gives the full variable domain: KAGVTQTPRYLIKTRGQQVTLSCSPISGHRSVSWYQQTPGQGLQFLFEYFSETQRNKGNFPGRFSGRQFSNSRSEMNVSTLELGDSALYLCASKRGTTQETQYFGPGTRLLVL.

This clone showed up just a few times. This chain connects TRBV28 to TRBJ1-1; possibly TRBD1 for D (5 bases). Germline loops: CDR1 MDHEN, CDR2 SYDVKM. This CDR3 is 12 amino acids long. The germline V and J ends were trimmed by 10 bases and 0 bases, with 9 bases remaining between them. For the CDR3, the DNA is TGTGCCATCCAGGGCATGAACACTGAAGCTTTCTTT. Protein product: CAIQGMNTEAFF.

The CDR3 nucleotides are TGTGCCAGCAGCTTAGGGCCGGACAGCAATGAAAAACTGTTTTTT. It yields the protein CASSLGPDSNEKLFF. The chain employs TRBV7-2 and TRBJ1-4, with a possible D match to TRBD1 (6 bases). Germline V gives CDR1 SGHTA, CDR2 FQGNSA. Trimming left V 1 base short and J 5 bases short, with 11 bases between. The CDR3 consists of 15 residues.

In nucleotides, the CDR3 is TGCGCCAGCAGCTTCTCGGATGAGCAGTTCTTC. Amino acid sequence: CASSFSDEQFF. The V call is TRBV5-1, the J call TRBJ2-1; D is uncertain. Per germline, CDR1 SGHRS and CDR2 YFSETQ. V was trimmed by 2 bases and J by 8 bases, leaving 5 bases between them. The length of the CDR3 is 11 residues.

V gene TRBV30 combines with J gene TRBJ1-1; no clear D. Between the trimmed V and J ends, which lost 0 bases and 6 bases, there was a span of 11 bases. The CDR3 contains 13 residues. Germline CDR1 reads GTSNPN; CDR2 reads SVGIG (reference sequence). The CDR3 sequence: CAWSVNRLAEAFF. Written as DNA, the CDR3 is TGTGCCTGGAGTGTAAACAGACTTGCTGAAGCTTTCTTT.

This clone was seen only a few times. CDR3 in DNA: TGTGCCAGCAGTGCGGGACAGGTTCCTAACTATGGCTACACCTTC. Translation: CASSAGQVPNYGYTF. The chain uses TRBV27 and TRBJ1-2; 8 bases fit TRBD1. This CDR3 contains 15 residues. With 5 bases clipped from V and 0 bases from J, the junction kept 5 bases outside the gene matches. Germline V gene sequence: CDR1 MNHEY, CDR2 SMNVEV (reference sequence).

This chain uses TRBV18 with TRBJ2-3; unclear D gene. The CDR3 length is 14 residues. Per the germline V gene, CDR1 is KGHSH and CDR2 is LQKENI. V was clipped by 3 bases and J by 0 bases, with 7 bases between them. CDR3 nucleotides: TGTGCCAGCTCACCCCTTTCTAGCACAGATACGCAGTATTTT. Protein: CASSPLSSTDTQYF.

There are a few counts of this clone. The chain links TRBV5-6 to TRBJ1-2; D might be TRBD1 (5 bases). The CDR3 is made up of 16 amino acids. Germline V CDR1 and CDR2: SGHDT, YYEEEE. V lost 4 bases, J lost 2 bases, and 18 bases lay in between. CDR3 sequence: CASSVAGSWGNYGYTF. The CDR3 coding sequence is TGTGCCAGCAGCGTGGCCGGGAGCTGGGGCAACTATGGCTACACCTTC.

The CDR3 nucleotides read TGTGCCAGCACCTCTTCCACAGATACGCAGTATTTT. This codes for CASTSSTDTQYF. The gene calls are TRBV11-2 and TRBJ2-3, with D unclear. Looked up from germline, CDR1 is SGHAT and CDR2 is FQNNGV. The V and J ends lost 7 bases and 2 bases respectively, with 7 bases between them. The CDR3 is made up of 12 amino acids.

The DNA for the CDR3 is TGTGCCAGCAGCTTATCTGCAGTAGGAGAAAAACTGTTTTTT. This encodes CASSLSAVGEKLFF. J is TRBJ1-4 and V is TRBV5-8; no definite D call. Germline-derived CDR1 and CDR2 are SGHTS and YDEGEE. The ends were cut back, 2 bases at V and 8 bases at J, with 13 bases in the middle. The CDR3 has 14 residues.

The chain recombines TRBV28 with TRBJ1-5, with D perhaps matching TRBD1 (6 bases). This CDR3 contains 13 residues. The V end was cut by 5 bases, the J end by 6 bases, with 11 bases between. Germline lookup yields CDR1 MDHEN and CDR2 SYDVKM. The CDR3 reads CASSTTRGQPQHF. The CDR3 DNA follows: TGTGCCAGCAGTACCACCAGGGGTCAGCCCCAGCATTTT.